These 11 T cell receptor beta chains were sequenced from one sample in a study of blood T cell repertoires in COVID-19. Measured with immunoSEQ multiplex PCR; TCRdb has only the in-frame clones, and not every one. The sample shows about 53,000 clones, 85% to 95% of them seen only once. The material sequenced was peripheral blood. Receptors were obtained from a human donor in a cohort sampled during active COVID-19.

CDR3 nucleotides: TGTGCCAGTAGCTTAACTCCGGGACAGGGTTTCACAGATACGCAGTATTTT. Protein: CASSLTPGQGFTDTQYF. This rearrangement joins TRBV19 to TRBJ2-3, with 9 bases lining up with TRBD1. V trimming: 6 bases; J trimming: 2 bases; junction bases outside the gene matches: 12. Germline CDR1 reads LNHDA; CDR2 reads SQIVND (reference sequence). CDR3 length: 17 residues.

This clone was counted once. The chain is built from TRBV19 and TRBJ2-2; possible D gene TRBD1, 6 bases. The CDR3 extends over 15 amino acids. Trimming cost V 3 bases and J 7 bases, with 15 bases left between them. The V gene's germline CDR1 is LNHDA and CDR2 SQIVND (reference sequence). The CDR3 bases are TGTGCCAGTAGTATTAAGGTCAGGGGACACGGGGAGCTGTTTTTT. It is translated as CASSIKVRGHGELFF.

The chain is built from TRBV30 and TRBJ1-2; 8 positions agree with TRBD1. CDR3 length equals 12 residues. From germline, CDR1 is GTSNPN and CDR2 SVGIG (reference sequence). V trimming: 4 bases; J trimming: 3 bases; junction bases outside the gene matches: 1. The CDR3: CAWTQGDYGYTF. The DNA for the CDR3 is TGTGCCTGGACACAGGGGGACTATGGCTACACCTTC.

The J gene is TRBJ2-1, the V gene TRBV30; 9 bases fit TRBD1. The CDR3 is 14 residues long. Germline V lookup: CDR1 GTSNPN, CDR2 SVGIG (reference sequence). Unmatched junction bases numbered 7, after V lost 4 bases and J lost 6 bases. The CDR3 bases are TGTGCCTGGACTGCCAGACAGGGGGTCAATGAGCAGTTCTTC. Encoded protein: CAWTARQGVNEQFF.

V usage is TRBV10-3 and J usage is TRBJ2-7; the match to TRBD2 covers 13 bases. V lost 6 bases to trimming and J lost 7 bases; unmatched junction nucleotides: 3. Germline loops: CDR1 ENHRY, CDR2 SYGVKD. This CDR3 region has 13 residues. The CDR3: CAISGLAGVEQYF. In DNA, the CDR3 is TGTGCCATCAGCGGACTAGCGGGAGTAGAGCAGTACTTC.

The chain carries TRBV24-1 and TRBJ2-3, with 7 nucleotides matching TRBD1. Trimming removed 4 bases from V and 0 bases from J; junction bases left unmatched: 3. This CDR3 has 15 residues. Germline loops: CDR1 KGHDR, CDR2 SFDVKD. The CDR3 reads CATSDTTGSTDTQYF. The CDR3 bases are TGTGCCACCAGTGACACGACAGGGAGCACAGATACGCAGTATTTT.

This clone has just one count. The CDR3 region has the DNA TGCGCCAGCAGCCGTAGCGGGAGGGTGGCAGATACGCAGTATTTT. Its protein product is CASSRSGRVADTQYF. This chain connects TRBV4-1 to TRBJ2-3; 11 nucleotides match TRBD2. This CDR3 has 15 residues. With V trimmed by 4 bases and J by 4 bases, 4 bases remained unmatched. Germline assignment: CDR1 MGHRA and CDR2 YSYEKL.

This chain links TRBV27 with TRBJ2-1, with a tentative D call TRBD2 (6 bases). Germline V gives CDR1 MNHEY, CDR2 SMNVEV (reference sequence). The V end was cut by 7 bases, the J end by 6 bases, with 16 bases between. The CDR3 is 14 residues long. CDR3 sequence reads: CASNRGYSGNEQFF. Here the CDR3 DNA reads TGTGCCAGCAACCGCGGGTATAGCGGCAATGAGCAGTTCTTC.

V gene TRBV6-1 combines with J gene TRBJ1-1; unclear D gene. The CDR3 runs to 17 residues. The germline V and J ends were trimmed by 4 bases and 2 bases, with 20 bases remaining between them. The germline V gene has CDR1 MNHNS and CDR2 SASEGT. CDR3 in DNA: TGTGCCAGCAGTGGACTCAGAGGGTCCGGATCCAACACTGAAGCTTTCTTT. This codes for CASSGLRGSGSNTEAFF.

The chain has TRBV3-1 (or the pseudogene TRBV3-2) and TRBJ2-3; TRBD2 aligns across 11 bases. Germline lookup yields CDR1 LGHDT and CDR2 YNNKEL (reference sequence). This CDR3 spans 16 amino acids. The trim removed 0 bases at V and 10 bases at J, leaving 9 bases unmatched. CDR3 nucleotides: TGTGCCAGCAGCCAAGATGTGACTAGCGGGATGAGATCGCAGTATTTT. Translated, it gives CASSQDVTSGMRSQYF.

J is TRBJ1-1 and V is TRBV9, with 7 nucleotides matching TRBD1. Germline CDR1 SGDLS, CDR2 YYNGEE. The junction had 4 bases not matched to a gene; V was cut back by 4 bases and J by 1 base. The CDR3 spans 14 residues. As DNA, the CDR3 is TGTGCCAGCAGCACGGGACAGCAGAACACTGAAGCTTTCTTT. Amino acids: CASSTGQQNTEAFF.